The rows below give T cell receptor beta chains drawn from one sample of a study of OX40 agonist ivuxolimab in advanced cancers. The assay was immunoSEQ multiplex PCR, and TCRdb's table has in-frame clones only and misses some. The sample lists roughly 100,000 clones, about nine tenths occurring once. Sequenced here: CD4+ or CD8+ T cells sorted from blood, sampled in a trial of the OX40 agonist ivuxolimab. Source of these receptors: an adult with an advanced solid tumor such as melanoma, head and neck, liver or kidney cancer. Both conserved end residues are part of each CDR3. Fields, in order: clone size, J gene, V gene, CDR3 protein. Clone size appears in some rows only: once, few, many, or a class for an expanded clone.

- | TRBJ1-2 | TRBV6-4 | CASSEEGTANYGYTF
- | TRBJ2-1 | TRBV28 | CASRTGIYNEQFF
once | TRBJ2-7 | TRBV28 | CASSLTGGEQYF
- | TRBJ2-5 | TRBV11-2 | CASSFRGNEETQYF
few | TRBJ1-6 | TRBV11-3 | CASSYSYNSPLHF
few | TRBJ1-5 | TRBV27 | CASSLLGQGNQPQHF
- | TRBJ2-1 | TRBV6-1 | CASSDPSGQINSYNEQFF
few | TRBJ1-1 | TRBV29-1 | CSGSTGNTEAFF
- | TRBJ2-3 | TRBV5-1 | CASSLDGRPGTDTQYF
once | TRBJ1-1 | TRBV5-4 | CASSLMPPNTEAFF
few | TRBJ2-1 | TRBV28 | CASSSGGLAGFLHNSYNEQFF
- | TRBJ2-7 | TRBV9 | CASSTRPSTYEQYF
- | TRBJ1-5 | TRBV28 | CASSSTDRPQHF
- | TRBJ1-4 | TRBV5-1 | CASREGTATNEKLFF
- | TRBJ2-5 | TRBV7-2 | CASSRSVQETQYF
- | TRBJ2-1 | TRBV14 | CASSLGLSTIYNEQFF
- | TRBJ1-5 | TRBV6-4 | CASSWDGNQPQHF
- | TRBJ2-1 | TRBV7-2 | CASSHSGGANNEQFF
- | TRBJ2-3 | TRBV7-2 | CASSFLGGTDTQYF
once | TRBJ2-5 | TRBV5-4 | CASSVPSGGETQYF
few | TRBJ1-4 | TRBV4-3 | CASSQESWSEKLFF
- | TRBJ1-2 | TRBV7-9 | CASSIQGGNYGYTF
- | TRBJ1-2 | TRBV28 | CASSSAGGEEGYGYTF
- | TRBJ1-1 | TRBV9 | CASSAGTVGTEAFF
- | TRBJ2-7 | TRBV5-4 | CASSGGQGSYEQYF
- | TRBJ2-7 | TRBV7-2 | CASSLYGKREQYF
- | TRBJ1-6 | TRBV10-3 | CAISDTGQGYSPLHF
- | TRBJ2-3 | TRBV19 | CASSMEDSPRDTQYF
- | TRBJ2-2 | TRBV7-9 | CASSPTAPDTGELFF
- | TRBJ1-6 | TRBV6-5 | CASSSPGTAEFTLHF
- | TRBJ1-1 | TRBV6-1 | CASSEPPGEAFF
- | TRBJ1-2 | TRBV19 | CASRSHSYGYTF
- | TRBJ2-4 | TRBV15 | CATTSDRGKNIQYF
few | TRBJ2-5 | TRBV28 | CASLHRSRPETQYF
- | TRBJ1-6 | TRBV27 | CASSLTSTVNSPLHF
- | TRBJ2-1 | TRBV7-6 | CASGQIGQGQFF
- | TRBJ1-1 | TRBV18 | CASSKDRGTGGTEAFF
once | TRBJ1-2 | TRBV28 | CASSLETGAGYGYTF
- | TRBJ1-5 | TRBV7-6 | CASSLAVDQPQHF
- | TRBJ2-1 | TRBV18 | CASSPVEGFNNEQFF
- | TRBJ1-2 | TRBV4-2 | CASSQDRIDTYGYTF
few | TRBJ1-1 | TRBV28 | CASSPSGGTEAFF
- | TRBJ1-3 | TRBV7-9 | CASSLEQGISGNTIYF
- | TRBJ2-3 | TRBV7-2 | CASRTGGANPTDTQYF
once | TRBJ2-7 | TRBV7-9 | CASSLDGGPYEQYF
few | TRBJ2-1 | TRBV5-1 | CASSLQEGLNEQFF
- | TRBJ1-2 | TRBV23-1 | CATPRRSYGYTF